The 19 T cell receptor beta chains presented below share a single source sample, sequenced in a study of T cells after yellow fever vaccination. Via MiXCR, TCRdb re-called the 5' RACE reads, giving one row per CDR3 protein. The table lists 350,000 to 550,000 distinct CDR3 sequences, over 15% of them singletons. The material sequenced was PBMCs, taken before the yellow fever booster vaccination. The source of these receptors is a young man who received the YFV17D yellow fever vaccine.

The V gene is TRBV7-9, the J gene TRBJ1-5, with 8 bases lining up with TRBD1. Germline CDR1 SEHNR, CDR2 FQNEAQ (reference sequence). The CDR3 spans 16 residues. V lost 5 bases to trimming and J lost 13 bases; unmatched junction nucleotides: 19. The chain's CDR3 is CASSQLSGQGTGTQHF. CDR3 sequence (DNA): TGTGCCAGCAGCCAATTATCCGGACAGGGCACCGGCACGCAGCATTTT.

This rearrangement joins TRBV11-2 to TRBJ2-3; D is uncertain. The CDR3 spans 15 residues. The germline V and J ends were trimmed by 1 base and 2 bases, with 10 bases remaining between them. The germline gives CDR1 SGHAT, CDR2 FQNNGV. CDR3 sequence reads: CASSLGPSHTDTQYF. The CDR3 region has the DNA TGTGCCAGCAGCTTAGGGCCAAGTCACACAGATACGCAGTATTTT.

This chain joins TRBV4-3 and TRBJ2-2; 9 bases agree with TRBD1. Germline V lookup: CDR1 LGHNA, CDR2 YSLEER. The CDR3 contains 17 residues. Trimming at V came to 0 bases and at J to 5 bases, leaving 7 bases not matched to a gene. CDR3 amino acids: CASSQDFGTGQTGELFF. DNA of the CDR3: TGCGCCAGCAGCCAAGATTTCGGGACAGGGCAGACCGGGGAGCTGTTTTTT.

The chain couples TRBV20-1 to TRBJ2-3; 11 positions agree with TRBD2. The CDR3 is 16 residues long. CDR1 and CDR2 from the germline V gene are DFQATT and SNEGSKA (reference sequence). V dropped 2 bases and J dropped 5; count of bases not matched to a gene: 9. CDR3 nucleotides: TGCAGTGCTAGACCTAAACTAGCGGGGGAGGGAGATACGCAGTATTTT. Translated, it gives CSARPKLAGEGDTQYF.

This clonotype was seen ten or more times. The rearrangement uses TRBV20-1 and TRBJ2-7; 8 bases match TRBD1. Germline CDR1 reads DFQATT; CDR2 reads SNEGSKA (reference sequence). The CDR3 covers 13 residues. V was clipped by 5 bases and J by 2 bases; unmatched bases: 5. Here the CDR3 DNA reads TGCAGTGCTCCCGGGACAGGCCCCTACGAGCAGTACTTC. It yields the protein CSAPGTGPYEQYF.

The V and J genes are TRBV6-5 and TRBJ2-5, with D hard to call. The CDR3 has 13 amino acids. Trimming left V 0 bases short and J 4 bases short, with 6 bases between. The germline V gene has CDR1 MNHEY and CDR2 SVGAGI. In DNA, the CDR3 is TGTGCCAGCAGTTACTCGAGATCAGAGACCCAGTACTTC. Its translation is CASSYSRSETQYF.

This CDR3 reads CASRIRGLAGGEETQYF. CDR3 bases: TGTGCCAGCAGAATCCGGGGGCTAGCGGGGGGGGAAGAGACCCAGTACTTC. The chain combines TRBV27 with TRBJ2-5, with 12 bases matching TRBD2. Looked up from germline, CDR1 is MNHEY and CDR2 is SMNVEV (reference sequence). CDR3 length: 17 residues. V lost 6 bases and J lost 3; bases outside the gene matches: 11.

This sequence joins TRBV2 and TRBJ1-2; D perhaps matches TRBD1 (6 bases). Trimming shortened V by 6 bases and J by 4 bases, and 12 bases separated the two germline ends. The germline gives CDR1 SNHLY, CDR2 FYNNEI. CDR3 length equals 13 residues. Here the CDR3 reads CASREDRFYGYTF. The CDR3 DNA follows: TGTGCCAGCAGGGAGGACAGATTCTATGGCTACACCTTC. Full variable domain (rest looked up from reference TRBV2 and TRBJ1-2): EPEVTQTPSHQVTQMGQEVILRCVPISNHLYFYWYRQILGQKVEFLVSFYNNEISEKSEIFDDQFSVERPDGSNFTLKIRSTKLEDSAMYFCASREDRFYGYTFGSGTRLTVV.

CDR3 sequence: CASQVGGVGYTF. CDR3 in DNA: TGTGCCAGCCAGGTCGGTGGGGTTGGCTACACCTTC. The chain recombines TRBV12-3 or TRBV12-4 with TRBJ1-2; D remains unclear. CDR3 length: 12 residues. V lost 8 bases and J lost 7, with 14 bases in between.

The CDR3 DNA follows: TGTGCCAGCAGTGAGACAAACCTCTTCGACTACACCTTC. Translation: CASSETNLFDYTF. The V and J genes are TRBV12-3 or TRBV12-4 and TRBJ1-2; D not resolved. The CDR3 is 13 amino acids. Trimming took 5 bases from V and 10 from J, leaving 17 bases between them.

This clonotype was seen at least ten times. This sequence joins TRBV15 and TRBJ2-1; 7 bases fit TRBD1. Germline V CDR1 and CDR2: LNHNV, YYDKDF (reference sequence). Losses at the gene ends were 5 bases for V and 3 bases for J; bases not matched to a gene: 4. CDR3 length: 14 amino acids. The CDR3 region is CATSPGQSYNEQFF. For the CDR3, the DNA is TGTGCCACCAGCCCGGGACAGAGCTACAATGAGCAGTTCTTC.

This chain uses TRBV4-1 with TRBJ1-2, with TRBD1 matching 7 bases. Unmatched junction bases numbered 11, after V lost 6 bases and J lost 4 bases. The CDR3 runs to 15 residues. Germline V gives CDR1 MGHRA, CDR2 YSYEKL. The CDR3, as DNA: TGCGCCAGCAGGCACCCCGGGACAGCCAGCTATGGCTACACCTTC. It is translated as CASRHPGTASYGYTF.

CDR3 in DNA: TGTGCCAGCAGTGGCCGATGGGGCATTCAGCCCCAGCATTTT. Its protein product is CASSGRWGIQPQHF. V and J are TRBV12-3 or TRBV12-4 and TRBJ1-5; tentatively, D is TRBD1 (5 bases). The CDR3 has 14 residues. Trimming took off 5 bases at V and 6 bases at J, with 14 bases between the two ends.

The chain is built from TRBV24-1 and TRBJ1-1; D uncertain. The germline V gene encodes CDR1 KGHDR and CDR2 SFDVKD. The CDR3 length is 11 residues. V was pared by 2 bases and J by 8 bases, with 5 bases between. The CDR3 nucleotides read TGTGCCACCAGTGATTGGGGAGAAGCTTTCTTT. Translation gives CATSDWGEAFF.

Only a few counts were recorded for this clonotype. V is TRBV18 and J is TRBJ2-5; D is unresolved. The V end was cut by 3 bases, the J end by 4 bases, with 9 bases between. Looked up from germline, CDR1 is KGHSH and CDR2 is LQKENI. CDR3 length: 13 amino acids. CDR3 sequence (DNA): TGTGCCAGCTCACCTTACTCGGGAGAGACCCAGTACTTC. Translating gives CASSPYSGETQYF.

The chain has TRBV5-1 and TRBJ2-2, with 8 bases that match TRBD2. Germline CDR1 and CDR2: SGHRS and YFSETQ. The CDR3 is made up of 15 amino acids. The junction had 5 bases not matched to a gene; V was cut back by 2 bases and J by 5 bases. The CDR3: CASSFTSGRTGELFF. CDR3 coding DNA: TGCGCCAGCAGCTTCACTAGCGGCCGAACCGGGGAGCTGTTTTTT.

In its sample, this clonotype was seen a few times. The gene calls are TRBV11-2 and TRBJ2-3; D is unresolved. This CDR3 has 14 residues. The germline V gene encodes CDR1 SGHAT and CDR2 FQNNGV. V lost 2 bases, J lost 0 bases, and 6 bases lay in between. The CDR3 loop is CASSLSLSTDTQYF. The DNA of the CDR3 is TGTGCCAGCAGCTTATCCCTTAGCACAGATACGCAGTATTTT.

The chain links TRBV4-3 to TRBJ1-5, with D uncertain. CDR3 size: 15 residues. The V end was cut by 1 base, the J end by 4 bases, with 11 bases between. Germline V gene data show CDR1 as LGHNA and CDR2 as YSLEER. The chain's CDR3 is CASSQGEGRNQPQHF. CDR3 coding DNA: TGCGCCAGCAGCCAAGGCGAAGGGCGTAATCAGCCCCAGCATTTT.

This chain connects TRBV7-2 to TRBJ2-1; 11 bases align to TRBD2. Germline values: CDR1 SGHTA, CDR2 FQGNSA. The CDR3 consists of 15 residues. Trimming removed 4 bases from V and 5 bases from J; junction bases left unmatched: 4. The CDR3 loop is CASSSRLAGNNEQFF. The CDR3 DNA follows: TGTGCCAGCAGCTCCAGACTAGCGGGGAACAATGAGCAGTTCTTC.